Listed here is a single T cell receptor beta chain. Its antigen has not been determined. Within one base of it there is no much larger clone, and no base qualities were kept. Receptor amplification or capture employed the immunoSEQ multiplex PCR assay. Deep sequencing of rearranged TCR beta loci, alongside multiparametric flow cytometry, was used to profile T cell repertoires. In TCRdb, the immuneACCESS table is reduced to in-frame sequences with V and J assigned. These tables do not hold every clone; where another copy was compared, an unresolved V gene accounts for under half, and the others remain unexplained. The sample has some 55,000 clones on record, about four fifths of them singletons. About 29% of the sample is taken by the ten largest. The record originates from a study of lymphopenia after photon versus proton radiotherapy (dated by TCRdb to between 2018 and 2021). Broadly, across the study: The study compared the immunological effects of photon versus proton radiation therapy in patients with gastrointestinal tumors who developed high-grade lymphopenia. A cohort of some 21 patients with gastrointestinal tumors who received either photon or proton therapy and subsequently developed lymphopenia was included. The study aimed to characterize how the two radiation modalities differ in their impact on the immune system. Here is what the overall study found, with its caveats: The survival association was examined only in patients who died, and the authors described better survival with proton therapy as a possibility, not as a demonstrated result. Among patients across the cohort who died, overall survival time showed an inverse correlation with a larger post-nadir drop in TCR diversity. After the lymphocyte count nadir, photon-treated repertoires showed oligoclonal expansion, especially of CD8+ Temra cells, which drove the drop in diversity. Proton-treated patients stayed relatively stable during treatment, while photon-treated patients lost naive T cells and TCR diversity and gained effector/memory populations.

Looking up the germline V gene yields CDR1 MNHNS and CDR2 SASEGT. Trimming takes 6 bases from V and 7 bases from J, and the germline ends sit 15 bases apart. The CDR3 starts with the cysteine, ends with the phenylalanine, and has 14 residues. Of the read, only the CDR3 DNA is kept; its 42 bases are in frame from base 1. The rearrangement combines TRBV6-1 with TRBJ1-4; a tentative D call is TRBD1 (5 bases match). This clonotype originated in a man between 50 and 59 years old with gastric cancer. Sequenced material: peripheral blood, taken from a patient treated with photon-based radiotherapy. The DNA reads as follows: TGTGCCAGCAGCCCAACTGGGGGTAGTGAAAAACTGTTTTTT. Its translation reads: CASSPTGGSEKLFF.